The sequence of this T cell receptor beta chain was determined in a study of metastatic and nonmetastatic thyroid tumors. In its sample, this clone ranks as medium-sized. TCRdb re-called the PCR reads through MiXCR. The table lists about 24,000 clones, approximately 20% of them singletons. None of the patients had undergone any treatment ahead of thyroid surgery. Sequences were obtained from blood. The TCR sequence derives from a male donor with papillary thyroid cancer or a benign thyroid nodule (not recorded which). Some clones in this sample may be carry-over from other donors' samples.

The CDR3: CASSPDSYNEQFF. CDR3 nucleotide sequence: TGTGCCAGCAGCCCTGACAGCTACAATGAGCAGTTCTTC. V gene TRBV2 combines with J gene TRBJ2-1, with D possibly TRBD1 on 5 matching bases. Germline V gene lookup returns CDR1 SNHLY and CDR2 FYNNEI. The CDR3 spans 13 residues. Trimming took 6 bases from V and 3 from J, leaving 9 bases between them.